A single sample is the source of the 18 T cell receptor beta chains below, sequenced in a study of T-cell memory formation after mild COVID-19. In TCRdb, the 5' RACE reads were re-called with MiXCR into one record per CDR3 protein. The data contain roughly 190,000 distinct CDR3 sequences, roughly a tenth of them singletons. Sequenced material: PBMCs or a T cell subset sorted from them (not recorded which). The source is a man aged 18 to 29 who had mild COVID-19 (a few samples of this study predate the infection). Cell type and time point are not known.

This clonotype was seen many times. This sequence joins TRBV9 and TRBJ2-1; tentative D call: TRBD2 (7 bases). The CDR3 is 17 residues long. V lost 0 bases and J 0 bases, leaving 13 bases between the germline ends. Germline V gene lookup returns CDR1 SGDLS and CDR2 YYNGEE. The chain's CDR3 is CASSVGGGAGSYNEQFF. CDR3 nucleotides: TGTGCCAGCAGCGTAGGTGGGGGGGCTGGCTCCTACAATGAGCAGTTCTTC. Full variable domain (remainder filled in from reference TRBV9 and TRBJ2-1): DSGVTQTPKHLITATGQRVTLRCSPRSGDLSVYWYQQSLDQGLQFLIQYYNGEERAKGNILERFSAQQFPDLHSELNLSSLELGDSALYFCASSVGGGAGSYNEQFFGPGTRLTVL.

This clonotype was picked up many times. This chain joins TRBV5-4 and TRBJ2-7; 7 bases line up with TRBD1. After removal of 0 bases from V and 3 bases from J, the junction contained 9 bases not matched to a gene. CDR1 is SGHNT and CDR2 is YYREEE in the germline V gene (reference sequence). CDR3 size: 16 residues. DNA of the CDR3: TGTGCCAGCAGCTTGGCCGCGGACAGGCGAGACTACGAGCAGTACTTC. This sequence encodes CASSLAADRRDYEQYF.

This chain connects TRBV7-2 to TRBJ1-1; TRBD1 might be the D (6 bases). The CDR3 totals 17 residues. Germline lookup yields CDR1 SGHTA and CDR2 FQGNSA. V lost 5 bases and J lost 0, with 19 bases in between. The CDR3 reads CASSLWTARRLNTEAFF. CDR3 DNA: TGTGCCAGCAGCCTCTGGACAGCTAGAAGATTGAACACTGAAGCTTTCTTT.

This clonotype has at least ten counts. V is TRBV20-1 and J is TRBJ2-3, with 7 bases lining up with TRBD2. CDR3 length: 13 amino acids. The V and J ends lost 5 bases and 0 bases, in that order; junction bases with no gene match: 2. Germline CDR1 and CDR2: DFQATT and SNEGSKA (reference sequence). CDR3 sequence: CSAGGGSTDTQYF. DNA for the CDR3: TGCAGTGCTGGCGGGGGAAGCACAGATACGCAGTATTTT.

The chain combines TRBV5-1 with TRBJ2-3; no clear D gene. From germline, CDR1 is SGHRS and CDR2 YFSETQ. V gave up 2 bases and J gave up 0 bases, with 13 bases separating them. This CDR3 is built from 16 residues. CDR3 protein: CASSFNGGLSTDTQYF. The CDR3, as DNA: TGCGCCAGCAGCTTCAACGGCGGTCTTAGCACAGATACGCAGTATTTT.

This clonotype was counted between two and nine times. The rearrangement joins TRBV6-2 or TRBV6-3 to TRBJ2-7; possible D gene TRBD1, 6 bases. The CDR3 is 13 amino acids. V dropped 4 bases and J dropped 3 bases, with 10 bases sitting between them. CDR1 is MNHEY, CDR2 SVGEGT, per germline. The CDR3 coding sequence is TGTGCCAGCAGTTTGGACAGTAACTACGAGCAGTACGTC. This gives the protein CASSLDSNYEQYV.

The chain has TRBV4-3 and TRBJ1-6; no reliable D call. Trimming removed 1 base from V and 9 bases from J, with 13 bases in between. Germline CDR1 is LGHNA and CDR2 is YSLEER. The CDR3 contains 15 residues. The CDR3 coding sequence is TGCGCCAGCAGCCAAGTCACGGGCAGCATTTCACCCCTCCACTTT. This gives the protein CASSQVTGSISPLHF.

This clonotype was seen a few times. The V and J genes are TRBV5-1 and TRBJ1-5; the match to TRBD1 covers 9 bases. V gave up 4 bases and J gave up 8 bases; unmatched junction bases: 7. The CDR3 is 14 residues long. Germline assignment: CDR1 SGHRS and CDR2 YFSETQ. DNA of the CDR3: TGCGCCAGCAGCCGGGGACAGGGAAAAGAGCCCCAGCATTTT. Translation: CASSRGQGKEPQHF.

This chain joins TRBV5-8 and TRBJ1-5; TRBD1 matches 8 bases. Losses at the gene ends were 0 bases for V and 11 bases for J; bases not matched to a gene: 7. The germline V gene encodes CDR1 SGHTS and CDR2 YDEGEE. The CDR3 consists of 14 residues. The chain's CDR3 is CASSLGAGGDTQHF. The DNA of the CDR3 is TGTGCCAGCAGCTTGGGAGCAGGGGGCGATACCCAGCATTTT.

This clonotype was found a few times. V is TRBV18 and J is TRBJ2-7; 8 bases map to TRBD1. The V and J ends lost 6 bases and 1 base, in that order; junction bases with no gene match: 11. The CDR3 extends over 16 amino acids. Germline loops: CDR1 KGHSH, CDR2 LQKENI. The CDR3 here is CASSPIGTGISYEQYF. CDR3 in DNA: TGTGCCAGCTCGCCCATCGGGACAGGCATATCCTACGAGCAGTACTTC.

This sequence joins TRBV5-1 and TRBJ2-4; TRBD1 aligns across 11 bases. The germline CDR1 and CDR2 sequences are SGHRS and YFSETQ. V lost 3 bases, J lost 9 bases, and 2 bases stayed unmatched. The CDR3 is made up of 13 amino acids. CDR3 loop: CASSWGQGGIQYF. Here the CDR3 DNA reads TGCGCCAGCAGCTGGGGACAGGGGGGCATTCAGTACTTC.

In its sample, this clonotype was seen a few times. This CDR3 reads CASSTNRGAGGDTQYF. CDR3 DNA: TGTGCCAGCAGCACCAATCGGGGGGCCGGGGGAGATACGCAGTATTTT. V usage is TRBV7-9 and J usage is TRBJ2-3, with a possible D match to TRBD2 (7 bases). This CDR3 comprises 16 residues. Germline CDR1 reads SEHNR; CDR2 reads FQNEAQ (reference sequence). V gave up 5 bases and J gave up 5 bases, with 20 bases separating them.

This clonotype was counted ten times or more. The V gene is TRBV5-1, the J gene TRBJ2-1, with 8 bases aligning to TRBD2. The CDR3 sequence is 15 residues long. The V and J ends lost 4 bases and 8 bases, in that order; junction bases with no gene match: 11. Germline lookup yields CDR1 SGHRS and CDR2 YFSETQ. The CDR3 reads CASSHGTSNTDEQFF. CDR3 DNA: TGCGCCAGCAGCCACGGGACTAGTAACACGGATGAGCAGTTCTTC.

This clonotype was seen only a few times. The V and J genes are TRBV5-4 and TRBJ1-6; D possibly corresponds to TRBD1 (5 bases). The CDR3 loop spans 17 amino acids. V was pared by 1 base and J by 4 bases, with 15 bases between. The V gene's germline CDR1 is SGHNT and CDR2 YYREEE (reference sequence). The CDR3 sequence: CASSLYGVGAYNSPLHF. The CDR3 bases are TGTGCCAGCAGCTTGTATGGGGTAGGGGCTTATAATTCACCCCTCCACTTT.

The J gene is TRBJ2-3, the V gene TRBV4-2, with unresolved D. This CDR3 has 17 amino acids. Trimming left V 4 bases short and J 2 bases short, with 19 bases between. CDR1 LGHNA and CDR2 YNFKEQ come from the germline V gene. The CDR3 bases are TGTGCCAGCAGCCGCGGAACCAACAGAAAAAACACAGATACGCAGTATTTT. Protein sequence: CASSRGTNRKNTDTQYF.

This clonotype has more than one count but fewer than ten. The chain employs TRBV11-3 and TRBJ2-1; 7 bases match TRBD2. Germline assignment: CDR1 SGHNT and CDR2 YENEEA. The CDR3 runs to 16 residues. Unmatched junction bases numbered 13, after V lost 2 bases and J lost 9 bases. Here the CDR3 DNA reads TGTGCCAGCAGCTTATCCCAGTCGGGGGGTCAGGGTGAGCAGTTCTTC. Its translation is CASSLSQSGGQGEQFF.

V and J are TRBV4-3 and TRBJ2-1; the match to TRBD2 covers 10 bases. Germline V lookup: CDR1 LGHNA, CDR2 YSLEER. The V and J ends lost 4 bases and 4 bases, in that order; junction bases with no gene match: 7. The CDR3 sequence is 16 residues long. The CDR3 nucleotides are TGCGCCAGCAGCCCGTTACTAGCGGGGCTTTACAATGAGCAGTTCTTC. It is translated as CASSPLLAGLYNEQFF.

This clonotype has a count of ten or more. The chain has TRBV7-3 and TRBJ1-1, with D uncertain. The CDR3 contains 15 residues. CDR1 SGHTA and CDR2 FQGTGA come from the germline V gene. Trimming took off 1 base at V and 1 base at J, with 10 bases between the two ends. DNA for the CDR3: TGTGCCAGCAGCTTAAGTTTAGGAGCGAACACTGAAGCTTTCTTT. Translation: CASSLSLGANTEAFF.